This T cell receptor (beta chain) came from a study of regulatory T cells in long-lasting Graves disease. Study-level findings and limits: Relative to new patients (roughly 970), persistent patients exhibited greater sharing of public clonotypes (about 3,000). Since the sample size was small, accuracy may have been reduced.

Assembly of TCR beta libraries relied on iRepertoire HTBI primers together with Arm-PCR of CDR3 regions. TCRdb reprocessed the multiplex PCR reads with MiXCR, giving one entry per CDR3 protein. The table records 200,000 to 250,000 distinct CDR3 sequences, around 21% of them present only once. The germline V gene encodes CDR1 MNHEY and CDR2 SVGEGT. V was clipped by 6 bases and J by 3 bases, with 11 bases between them. The length of the CDR3 is 13 residues. As to time point: newly diagnosed GD, antithyroid drugs for less than 3 months. From RNA extracted from PBMCs, the TCR library was made. On this clonotype itself: Its antigen remains unknown.

This specimen consisted of peripheral blood mononuclear cells (PBMCs), obtained at new diagnosis, from a patient treated with antithyroid drugs. The receptor was isolated from a female donor with Graves disease. V usage is TRBV6-2 or TRBV6-3 and J usage is TRBJ2-5, with unresolved D. CDR3 sequence: CASSYAPEETQYF. As DNA, the CDR3 is TGTGCCAGCAGCTACGCCCCGGAAGAGACCCAGTACTTC.